The T cell receptor beta chain described here comes from a study of radiation and T cells in renal cell carcinoma (dated by TCRdb to about 2020). About the study as a whole: In total, about 50 samples, comprising 25 or so tumors and approximately 27 peripheral blood samples, were subjected to TCR beta sequencing. In the approximately 49 samples combined, 4,016,671 unique CDR3 nucleotide sequences were found, encoding some 2,500,000 unique CDR3 amino acid sequences. Broader findings and caveats from the paper: Compared with control tumors, irradiated tumors had a greater number of dominant CDR3 motifs, and these motifs made up a bigger portion of the repertoire. Because only small tumor regions of roughly 0.91 g were available, intratumoral heterogeneity was not captured. Because the trial had a single-armed design, the trial could not examine how radiation dose or scheduling affected the TCR repertoire. Higher TCR clonality was observed in irradiated tumors than in controls, with an average of approximately 50% of the repertoire accounted for by the top 100 clonotypes, compared with approximately 45% in nephrectomy-only tumors.

This clone was detected once. The antigen it recognizes is unknown. Nothing much larger sits one base from this clone, and base qualities are not available. In the germline V gene, CDR1 corresponds to SGDLS and CDR2 to YYNGEE. The CDR3 holds 16 amino acids from the cysteine to the phenylalanine. Just the 48-base CDR3 DNA is kept, in frame starting at base 1. At the junction V is shortened by 2 bases and J by 1 base, with 13 bases in between. In the paper's terms, the time point label means: tumor resected at nephrectomy. In the paper's terms, the treatment or condition label means: treatment-naive control, cytoreductive nephrectomy. Control tumors came from treatment-naive renal cell carcinoma patients who underwent cytoreductive nephrectomy without prior radiation. All patients had renal cell carcinoma with clear cell pathology. Control tumors used for TCR sequencing were obtained from a handful of females and 11 males (median age 57 years, range about 40 to 90) and were resected from about 2010 to 2015. Tumor processing involved mechanical dissociation, digestion with collagenase/hyaluronidase at 37 degrees C, handling in gentleMACS C tubes, and storage in liquid nitrogen. Genomic DNA for TCR sequencing was prepared using the QIAamp DNA Blood Mini Kit (Qiagen). The analyses included just those samples that passed every quality control check.

The immunoSEQ kit was used, according to the manufacturer's recommendations, to generate TCR beta libraries from genomic DNA. To prepare libraries, a first multiplex PCR with proprietary primers was run, followed by a second PCR that added unique barcodes, and a bead cleanup was done after each round. Each sample batch included a kit-provided positive control reaction and a negative control reaction. The final libraries underwent checking on an Agilent 4200 TapeStation D1000 ScreenTape, volumetric pooling, and quantification by qPCR. Sequencing ran on an Illumina NextSeq500 with a MidOutput 150-cycle cartridge, using 156 Read1 and 15 Index1 cycles with kit custom primers. The pooled library was loaded at around 1.1 pM, and approximately 19% PhiX control was spiked in. The original methods were these. Vendor-processed data were analyzed in R, and a clonotype was defined as all T cells sharing the same CDR3 nucleotide sequence. In the clone abundance analyses, frequencies were normalized to the 10,000 most abundant clones in each sample. Public T cell clones, averaging fewer than five per sample, were removed before analysis. The dominant motif analysis was done with ImmunoMap using the PAM10 matrix, a gap penalty of 30, and a homology threshold of 0.3, and motifs with a cumulative frequency of at least 0.01 were considered dominant. The table comes from immuneACCESS by way of TCRdb, which keeps in-frame sequences with V and J called. Part of the clones is missing from these tables; in studies checked, under half for an unresolved V gene and the rest for unknown reasons. That table gives V, J and clone size, and the DNA gave D and trimming. The sample table contains over 8,000 clones; only one count was recorded for 55% to 70% of them. Of the sample, about 14% falls within the top ten clones.

The TCR comes from a man in his 60s with renal cell carcinoma. Source: tumor tissue, taken from a patient whose treatment was nephrectomy without radiotherapy. This chain joins TRBV9 to TRBJ1-3, with TRBD1 perhaps the D gene, on 5 matching bases. The nucleotide sequence reads as follows: TGTGCCAGCAGCGTCTCAATAGGGGAATCTGGAAACACCATATATTTT. It translates as CASSVSIGESGNTIYF.